These 17 T cell receptor beta chains share one sample of origin, sequenced in a study of T cells expressing NK-cell markers. TCRdb re-called the 5' RACE reads, yielding one record per CDR3 amino acid sequence without DNA. Its table records hundreds of thousands of distinct CDR3 sequences. Sequenced input: blood T cells: a sorted CD56 or NKG2C T cell subset, CD4+ or CD8+ T cells, or bulk PBMC T cells (not recorded which). The receptor set was obtained from a woman between 18 and 70 years old in good health.

V and J are TRBV7-6 and TRBJ1-1; TCRdb outputs TRBD1, but without DNA this stays unchecked. The CDR3 spans 13 residues. Germline V gives CDR1 SGHVS, CDR2 FNYEAQ. The CDR3 region is CASSSIQGYEAFF.

The chain recombines TRBV19 with TRBJ2-7; the D call of TRBD2 rests on TCRdb alone, since no DNA is present to check it. CDR1 and CDR2 (germline): LNHDA, SQIVND (reference sequence). The CDR3 covers 14 residues. Here the CDR3 reads CASSISSGSYEQYF.

The rearrangement uses TRBV6-2 or TRBV6-3 and TRBJ2-1; TCRdb designates TRBD2, a call that cannot be tested without DNA. Germline CDR1 MNHEY, CDR2 SVGEGT. The CDR3 sequence is 14 residues long. This CDR3 is CASRLVEPANEQFF.

The V gene is TRBV5-1, the J gene TRBJ1-1. The CDR3 runs 15 residues. Germline CDR1 SGHRS, CDR2 YFSETQ. This CDR3 reads CASSFHDAGNTEAFF.

The chain uses TRBV20-1 and TRBJ2-5; checking the TCRdb D call of TRBD2 is not possible without DNA. Germline CDR1 and CDR2: DFQATT and SNEGSKA (reference sequence). The CDR3 has 17 residues. The CDR3 here is CSGSSWSSGGAGETQYF.

The rearrangement joins TRBV27 to TRBJ2-5; absent DNA, TCRdb's TRBD1 call cannot be checked. Per germline, CDR1 MNHEY and CDR2 SMNVEV (reference sequence). This CDR3 comprises 11 residues. The CDR3 loop is CAGGQGETQYF.

V is TRBV11-2 and J is TRBJ1-1. This CDR3 contains 15 residues. Germline CDR1 and CDR2: SGHAT and FQNNGV. The CDR3 region is CASSNTRITNTEAFF.

The J gene is TRBJ2-5, the V gene TRBV12-3 or TRBV12-4. This CDR3 is built from 12 residues. CDR3 protein: CASSFWGETQYF.

The chain joins TRBV20-1 to TRBJ1-5; TCRdb reports TRBD1, a call that lacks DNA to check it against. Germline V gene lookup returns CDR1 DFQATT and CDR2 SNEGSKA (reference sequence). This CDR3 has 14 amino acids. CDR3 sequence: CSAREGGWNQPQHF.

This chain uses TRBV20-1 with TRBJ1-2; the TCRdb D gene call, TRBD1, has no DNA to confirm it. The CDR3 consists of 17 residues. CDR1 DFQATT and CDR2 SNEGSKA come from the germline V gene (reference sequence). CDR3 amino acids: CSASYARTGEANYGYTF.

The gene calls are TRBV7-2 and TRBJ1-1. Looked up from germline, CDR1 is SGHTA and CDR2 is FQGNSA. CDR3 length: 14 residues. CDR3 protein: CASSLAAAVTEAFF.

The chain recombines TRBV7-2 with TRBJ2-1; checking the TCRdb D call of TRBD2 is not possible without DNA. This CDR3 contains 14 residues. CDR1 and CDR2 from the germline V gene are SGHTA and FQGNSA. The CDR3 here is CACYGRPSSNEQFF.

V gene TRBV4-1 combines with J gene TRBJ2-7. The CDR3 consists of 14 residues. CDR1 is MGHRA and CDR2 is YSYEKL in the germline V gene. Here the CDR3 reads CASSQGSNSYEQYF.

V is TRBV12-3 or TRBV12-4 and J is TRBJ2-1; the D call of TRBD1 rests on TCRdb alone, since no DNA is present to check it. CDR3 size: 16 residues. The CDR3 here is CASSPSTGAGYNEQFF.

The chain combines TRBV7-2 with TRBJ1-1. CDR1 is SGHTA and CDR2 is FQGNSA in the germline V gene. The CDR3 is 11 amino acids. CDR3 loop: CASSQRTEAFF.

This chain connects TRBV21-1 to TRBJ1-6. TRBV21-1 is deemed a pseudogene. The CDR3 loop spans 16 amino acids. The CDR3 here is CASSKAPGPRDSPLHF.

V and J are TRBV19 and TRBJ1-4; lacking DNA, the TRBD1 call made by TCRdb goes unchecked. This CDR3 comprises 15 residues. Germline values: CDR1 LNHDA, CDR2 SQIVND (reference sequence). The CDR3 spells CASSIPGTGFGKLFF.